This TCR beta chain was sequenced in a study of cytomegalovirus exposure and HLA in healthy donors. Comments on this clone: Its specificity is not known.

Broader study findings: Most TCR sequences were rare, but some public TCRs occurred in many donors. Information on immune exposure was restricted to one variable (CMV serostatus). TCR beta V segments were, for the most part, productive about 87% or about 30% of the time in an earlier analysis. In a later analysis, at a false discovery rate of 0.05, roughly 16,000 TCR beta sequences matched HLA alleles.

Trimming at V came to 3 bases and at J to 3 bases, leaving 12 bases not matched to a gene. This CDR3 spans 18 amino acids. Germline CDR1 LGHNA, CDR2 YNFKEQ. PCR was performed using 60 Vbeta and 13 Jbeta primers. The repertoire was sequenced with immunoSEQ multiplex PCR; TCRdb's copy has only in-frame clones and lacks some. The sample includes some 110,000 clones, approximately 78% of them seen just once. The source is a man aged 25 to 45 in good health and CMV-seropositive. V usage is TRBV4-2 and J usage is TRBJ2-3; TRBD2 aligns across 10 bases. Sequenced material: PBMCs. The CDR3 nucleotides read TGTGCCAGCAGCCAGGATCCTAGCGGGAGTGGGCGGACAGATACGCAGTATTTT. It specifies CASSQDPSGSGRTDTQYF.